This T cell receptor (beta chain) comes out of a study of human T cells and chemical hapten exposure. V dropped 2 bases and J dropped 1; count of bases not matched to a gene: 0. The CDR3 has 16 residues. Looked up from germline, CDR1 is SGHDN and CDR2 is FVKESK. There are a few counts of this clonotype. In the original processing: Per sample, the median was around 100,000 TCRs, with values from roughly 23,000 to 640,000. TCRdb independently ran MiXCR on the RACE reads; one entry per CDR3 protein. It is TCRdb's table, rather than the study itself, that gives the V and J calls and clone size. The table lists more than 95,000 distinct CDR3 sequences, roughly 27% of them singletons. The time point: patch test 3, about 24 weeks after DPC sensitization. The treatment here: therapeutic diphenylcyclopropenone sensitization with weekly scalp DPC. Drawing of blood took place ahead of applying each patch test.

The specimen comprised whole blood, sampled in connection with sensitization to the hapten diphenylcyclopropenone (DPC). The TCR sequence derives from a middle-aged man with alopecia areata. Some clones in this sample may be carry-over from other donors' samples. V usage is TRBV14 and J usage is TRBJ2-2, with 11 bases fitting TRBD2. The CDR3: CASSQTSGRNTGELFF. The CDR3 region has the DNA TGTGCCAGCAGCCAAACTAGCGGGAGGAACACCGGGGAGCTGTTTTTT.